These 25 T cell receptor beta chains share one sample of origin, sequenced in a study of graft-versus-host responses after intestinal transplantation. Profiled with immunoSEQ multiplex PCR; TCRdb holds only in-frame clones, not every one. The sample comprises fewer than 90,000 clones, over 90% of which are singletons, and about 0.2% rests with the top ten. Their specific antigens are unknown. The material was unstimulated CD4+ T cells sorted from spleen or lymph node cells, obtained before transplant. Receptors originate from a human donor who was the organ donor for an intestinal transplant.

The chain couples TRBV6-5 to TRBJ2-7, with D uncertain. CDR1 is MNHEY, CDR2 SVGAGI, per germline. The length of the CDR3 is 11 residues. V was shortened by 5 bases and J by 2 bases, with 4 bases between the two germline ends. CDR3 region: CASSEAYEQYF. CDR3 DNA: TGTGCCAGCAGTGAAGCCTACGAGCAGTACTTC.

The gene calls are TRBV28 and TRBJ2-7, with 9 bases identical to TRBD2. CDR1 is MDHEN, CDR2 SYDVKM, per germline. CDR3 length equals 15 residues. V lost 4 bases to trimming and J lost 0 bases; unmatched junction nucleotides: 4. The CDR3 nucleotides are TGTGCCAGCAGTTCTCCGGGACTAGCCTCCTACGAGCAGTACTTC. Translating it yields CASSSPGLASYEQYF.

The rearrangement links TRBV11-3 to TRBJ2-3, with D unclear. Germline V lookup: CDR1 SGHNT, CDR2 YENEEA. The CDR3 sequence is 13 residues long. Trimming shortened V by 3 bases and J by 0 bases, and 4 bases separated the two germline ends. The CDR3: CASSFRSTDTQYF. Here the CDR3 DNA reads TGTGCCAGCAGCTTTCGTAGCACAGATACGCAGTATTTT.

The CDR3 DNA reads TGCGCCACCCAGGCCCTTCTTGGGAACTATGGCTACACCTTC. It yields the protein CATQALLGNYGYTF. This rearrangement joins TRBV4-1 to TRBJ1-2; D remains unclear. CDR1 is MGHRA, CDR2 YSYEKL, per germline. V lost 10 bases and J lost 2, with 17 bases in between. CDR3 length: 14 amino acids.

The chain couples TRBV29-1 to TRBJ1-5, with TRBD1 as a possible D gene (6 bases). Between the trimmed V and J ends, which lost 5 bases and 4 bases, there was a span of 12 bases. The V gene's germline CDR1 is SQVTM and CDR2 ANQGSEA. This CDR3 is built from 13 residues. CDR3 protein: CSVTPGVNQPQHF. The CDR3 coding sequence is TGCAGCGTTACCCCAGGGGTAAATCAGCCCCAGCATTTT.

This chain links TRBV28 with TRBJ2-1; 11 positions match TRBD1. From germline, CDR1 is MDHEN and CDR2 SYDVKM. CDR3 length equals 15 residues. V gave up 2 bases and J gave up 3 bases; unmatched junction bases: 0. The CDR3 region is CASSLGTGGYNEQFF. CDR3 nucleotide sequence: TGTGCCAGCAGTTTAGGGACAGGGGGCTACAATGAGCAGTTCTTC.

The genes are TRBV28 and TRBJ1-5; no definite D call. CDR1 MDHEN and CDR2 SYDVKM come from the germline V gene. CDR3 length: 12 residues. Trimming took off 9 bases at V and 1 base at J, with 7 bases between the two ends. CDR3 protein: CASRESNQPQHF. For the CDR3, the DNA is TGTGCCAGTCGGGAAAGCAATCAGCCCCAGCATTTT. Using reference TRBV28 and TRBJ1-5 for the parts outside the CDR3, the full variable domain is DVKVTQSSRYLVKRTGEKVFLECVQDMDHENMFWYRQDPGLGLRLIYFSYDVKMKEKGDIPEGYSVSREKKERFSLILESASTNQTSMYLCASRESNQPQHFGDGTRLSIL.

The V call is TRBV6-1, the J call TRBJ1-2; the D gene is possibly TRBD1 (6 bases). This CDR3 comprises 13 residues. V was shortened by 5 bases and J by 8 bases, with 15 bases between the two germline ends. Per the germline V gene, CDR1 is MNHNS and CDR2 is SASEGT. The CDR3 DNA reads as TGTGCCAGCAGTTTCTTTACAGGGAAGGGCTACACCTTC. Its protein product is CASSFFTGKGYTF.

This clone showed up just a few times. This chain uses TRBV10-3 with TRBJ1-6; 8 positions agree with TRBD1. Trimming took 4 bases from V and 5 from J; bases not matched to a gene: 13. The CDR3 is made up of 18 amino acids. Germline CDR1 ENHRY, CDR2 SYGVKD. Here the CDR3 reads CAISGGARTGSNNSPLHF. DNA of the CDR3: TGTGCCATCAGTGGAGGGGCGAGGACAGGGTCTAATAATTCACCCCTCCACTTT.

The chain couples TRBV18 to TRBJ2-3; D tentatively fits TRBD1 or TRBD2 (5 bases each). The V and J ends lost 3 bases and 2 bases respectively, with 15 bases between them. This CDR3 contains 16 residues. Germline lookup yields CDR1 KGHSH and CDR2 LQKENI. Here the CDR3 reads CASSPDKGRATDTQYF. CDR3 bases: TGTGCCAGCTCACCGGATAAGGGGCGGGCCACAGATACGCAGTATTTT. Full variable domain (missing parts from reference TRBV18 and TRBJ2-3): NAGVMQNPRHLVRRRGQEARLRCSPMKGHSHVYWYRQLPEEGLKFMVYLQKENIIDESGMPKERFSAEFPKEGPSILRIQQVVRGDSAAYFCASSPDKGRATDTQYFGPGTRLTVL.

J is TRBJ2-1 and V is TRBV9; 9 nucleotides agree with TRBD1. The V gene's germline CDR1 is SGDLS and CDR2 YYNGEE. Unmatched junction bases numbered 11, after V lost 2 bases and J lost 8 bases. The CDR3 is 16 amino acids. The CDR3 sequence: CASSVLGTGIIDEQFF. The CDR3 DNA sequence: TGTGCCAGCAGCGTCTTAGGGACAGGGATTATCGATGAGCAGTTCTTC.

This chain joins TRBV7-9 and TRBJ2-5; D is ambiguous. The germline V gene encodes CDR1 SEHNR and CDR2 FQNEAQ (reference sequence). The ends were cut back, 5 bases at V and 0 bases at J, with 13 bases in the middle. The CDR3 has 15 amino acids. The CDR3 spells CASSPLNTYQETQYF. In DNA form, the CDR3 reads TGTGCCAGCAGCCCACTAAACACGTACCAAGAGACCCAGTACTTC.

V and J are TRBV5-6 and TRBJ2-7; D may correspond to TRBD1 or TRBD2 (6 bases each). Trimming stripped 1 base from V and 0 bases from J, with 17 bases between. Per germline, CDR1 SGHDT and CDR2 YYEEEE. CDR3 length: 17 amino acids. The CDR3 reads CASSLQILGGSSYEQYF. CDR3 coding DNA: TGTGCCAGCAGCTTGCAGATATTAGGGGGGAGCTCCTACGAGCAGTACTTC.

The rearrangement uses TRBV6-1 and TRBJ1-5, with a weak D call TRBD1 (5 bases). The CDR3 totals 15 residues. The germline V gene encodes CDR1 MNHNS and CDR2 SASEGT. V was pared by 5 bases and J by 5 bases, with 16 bases between. The DNA of the CDR3 is TGTGCCAGCAGTCGACTGGGGGGAGGCGATCAGCCCCAGCATTTT. This translates into CASSRLGGGDQPQHF.

The chain uses TRBV5-1 and TRBJ2-2; TRBD2 matches 13 bases. The CDR3 is made up of 14 amino acids. V shed 4 bases and J 6 bases; nucleotides not matched to a gene: 0. CDR1 and CDR2 (germline): SGHRS, YFSETQ. The CDR3 sequence: CASSTSGGAGELFF. The DNA for the CDR3 is TGCGCCAGCAGCACTAGCGGGGGGGCCGGGGAGCTGTTTTTT. Full variable domain (outside the CDR3, taken from reference TRBV5-1 and TRBJ2-2): KAGVTQTPRYLIKTRGQQVTLSCSPISGHRSVSWYQQTPGQGLQFLFEYFSETQRNKGNFPGRFSGRQFSNSRSEMNVSTLELGDSALYLCASSTSGGAGELFFGEGSRLTVL.

The V call is TRBV7-8, the J call TRBJ2-1; TRBD2 matches 12 bases. Losses at the gene ends were 5 bases for V and 8 bases for J; bases not matched to a gene: 7. This CDR3 is 15 amino acids long. Germline V gene data show CDR1 as SGHVS and CDR2 as FQNEAQ. This CDR3 reads CASSLGLAGGYEQFF. CDR3 in DNA: TGTGCCAGCAGCCTAGGGCTAGCGGGGGGGTATGAGCAGTTCTTC.

The chain carries TRBV7-9 and TRBJ2-1; no reliable D call. CDR1 is SEHNR, CDR2 FQNEAQ, per germline (reference sequence). The CDR3 totals 14 residues. V shed 1 base and J shed 4 bases, with 8 bases lying between them. CDR3 nucleotides: TGTGCCAGCAGCTTAGATGGCAGTTACAATGAGCAGTTCTTC. It encodes CASSLDGSYNEQFF.

This chain links TRBV2 with TRBJ1-4; 7 bases fit TRBD1. J gave up 7 bases and V 5 bases, and 10 bases lay outside the gene matches. The CDR3 consists of 15 residues. Looked up from germline, CDR1 is SNHLY and CDR2 is FYNNEI. Written as DNA, the CDR3 is TGTGCCAGCAGTTTTGGGGACAGCCGGGGTGAAAAACTGTTTTTT. It codes for CASSFGDSRGEKLFF.

This sequence joins TRBV14 and TRBJ1-3, with D maybe TRBD1 (5 bases). The germline V gene encodes CDR1 SGHDN and CDR2 FVKESK. The CDR3 length is 15 residues. Trimming pared 3 bases from V and 0 bases from J, leaving 9 bases between. The CDR3 loop reads CASSHQGTSGNTIYF. Written as DNA, the CDR3 is TGTGCCAGCAGCCATCAGGGAACCTCTGGAAACACCATATATTTT.

The chain has TRBV19 and TRBJ1-1, with TRBD1 matching 9 bases. Looked up from germline, CDR1 is LNHDA and CDR2 is SQIVND (reference sequence). The V segment lost 10 bases and the J segment 2 bases; nucleotides outside the gene matches: 11. CDR3 length: 15 residues. DNA of the CDR3: TGTGCCACAGTATACAGGGGGCTCGGAAACACTGAAGCTTTCTTT. This gives the protein CATVYRGLGNTEAFF. The variable domain in full, with the rest retrieved from reference TRBV19 and TRBJ1-1, is DGGITQSPKYLFRKEGQNVTLSCEQNLNHDAMYWYRQDPGQGLRLIYYSQIVNDFQKGDIAEGYSVSREKKESFPLTVTSAQKNPTAFYLCATVYRGLGNTEAFFGQGTRLTVV.

This chain uses TRBV2 with TRBJ2-5, with 8 bases lining up with TRBD2. The CDR3 length is 15 residues. Trimming took 5 bases from V and 2 from J; bases not matched to a gene: 7. Germline values: CDR1 SNHLY, CDR2 FYNNEI. CDR3 coding DNA: TGTGCCAGCAGTCGTCCTAGCGGGCGGCAAGAGACCCAGTACTTC. Translation: CASSRPSGRQETQYF.

This chain uses TRBV7-9 with TRBJ2-1, with 11 bases aligning to TRBD2. CDR3 length equals 16 residues. CDR1 SEHNR and CDR2 FQNEAQ come from the germline V gene (reference sequence). V lost 3 bases to trimming and J lost 7 bases; unmatched junction nucleotides: 8. CDR3 sequence (DNA): TGTGCCAGCAGCTTCAGCCTAGCGGGGGGAGGTAATGAGCAGTTCTTC. Its translation is CASSFSLAGGGNEQFF.

The chain's CDR3 is CASSRLQPGYNEQFF. The CDR3 nucleotides are TGTGCCAGCAGTCGCCTACAACCGGGATACAATGAGCAGTTCTTC. The V gene is TRBV6-5, the J gene TRBJ2-1; D perhaps matches TRBD2 (5 bases). The germline gives CDR1 MNHEY, CDR2 SVGAGI. The V end lost 5 bases, the J end lost 4 bases, and 15 bases lay between the germline ends. The CDR3 consists of 15 residues.

This chain joins TRBV5-1 and TRBJ2-3, with 8 bases identical to TRBD2. CDR3 size: 17 residues. The germline CDR1 and CDR2 sequences are SGHRS and YFSETQ. Trimming at V came to 1 base and at J to 1 base, leaving 8 bases not matched to a gene. CDR3: CASSLRGSAGGTDTQYF. CDR3 nucleotide sequence: TGCGCCAGCAGCTTGCGGGGCTCAGCGGGGGGCACAGATACGCAGTATTTT.

The rearrangement uses TRBV5-6 and TRBJ2-1; no reliable D call. Trimming cost V 4 bases and J 6 bases, with 20 bases left between them. CDR3 size: 16 residues. Germline V gene lookup returns CDR1 SGHDT and CDR2 YYEEEE. CDR3 loop: CASSLKFFGLTNEQFF. As DNA, the CDR3 is TGTGCCAGCAGCCTGAAGTTTTTCGGGTTAACCAATGAGCAGTTCTTC.